The 27 T cell receptor beta chains presented below share a single source sample, sequenced in a study of metastatic and nonmetastatic thyroid tumors. Every patient was untreated before thyroid surgery. TCRdb redid the clone calls on the PCR reads using MiXCR. The data contain fewer than 35,000 clones, about 30% of them singletons. The sequenced material came from blood. The receptors come from a female donor with papillary thyroid cancer or a benign thyroid nodule (not recorded which). Some clones in this sample may be carry-over from other donors' samples.

The gene calls are TRBV27 and TRBJ1-2; TRBD1 agrees at 7 bases. CDR1 is MNHEY and CDR2 is SMNVEV in the germline V gene (reference sequence). This CDR3 comprises 13 residues. The junction had 1 base not matched to a gene; V was cut back by 4 bases and J by 2 bases. The CDR3 DNA sequence: TGTGCCAGCAGTTGGGGACAGAACTATGGCTACACCTTC. It yields the protein CASSWGQNYGYTF.

The chain recombines TRBV20-1 with TRBJ2-7; D perhaps matches TRBD1 (5 bases). This CDR3 has 14 amino acids. Germline loops: CDR1 DFQATT, CDR2 SNEGSKA (reference sequence). Deletions cut 2 bases from V and 0 bases from J, with 11 bases between. The chain's CDR3 is CSARTLQGSYEQYF. CDR3 in DNA: TGCAGTGCTAGAACCCTTCAGGGCTCCTACGAGCAGTACTTC.

The rearrangement joins TRBV20-1 to TRBJ2-1; either TRBD1 or TRBD2 may fit D (5 bases each). The V gene lost 3 bases and the J gene lost 6 bases, with 15 bases spanning the gap. Germline CDR1 and CDR2: DFQATT and SNEGSKA (reference sequence). This CDR3 is 14 amino acids long. In DNA, the CDR3 is TGCAGTGCTAGTGGGGGAAGTGAAGGCAATGAGCAGTTCTTC. It codes for CSASGGSEGNEQFF.

This clone was detected ten times or more. The chain couples TRBV11-1 to TRBJ2-7; D is tentatively TRBD1 or TRBD2 (5 bases each). CDR1 SGHAT and CDR2 FQDESV come from the germline V gene (reference sequence). The CDR3 runs 13 residues. Deletions cut 4 bases from V and 6 bases from J, with 13 bases between. CDR3 protein: CASSSGTVVEQYF. In DNA, the CDR3 is TGTGCCAGCAGCTCCGGGACCGTTGTCGAGCAGTACTTC.

This clone was detected ten times or more. V usage is TRBV2 and J usage is TRBJ2-7, with D perhaps TRBD1 (7 bases). The germline V gene encodes CDR1 SNHLY and CDR2 FYNNEI. This CDR3 comprises 13 residues. CDR3 region: CASSEAEGAPARV. The DNA for the CDR3 is TGTGCCAGCAGTGAAGCGGAGGGGGCGCCTGCTCGCGTC.

V gene TRBV6-5 combines with J gene TRBJ2-1; 12 bases match TRBD2. The CDR3 has 16 amino acids. The trim removed 2 bases at V and 10 bases at J, leaving 9 bases unmatched. Germline V CDR1 and CDR2: MNHEY, SVGAGI. CDR3 region: CASSYGLAGGGTEQFF. CDR3 DNA: TGTGCCAGCAGTTACGGGCTAGCGGGAGGGGGGACGGAGCAGTTCTTC.

The chain is built from TRBV29-1 and TRBJ2-7; D is unclear. In germline, CDR1 is SQVTM, CDR2 ANQGSEA. The CDR3 spans 12 residues. The V gene lost 3 bases and the J gene lost 3 bases, with 9 bases spanning the gap. The CDR3 reads CSVDLDDYEQYF. The CDR3 coding sequence is TGCAGCGTTGATCTAGATGACTACGAGCAGTACTTC.

The genes are TRBV27 and TRBJ2-2; perhaps TRBD1 as D (7 bases). Deletions cut 1 base from V and 4 bases from J, with 22 bases between. The germline V gene has CDR1 MNHEY and CDR2 SMNVEV (reference sequence). The CDR3 contains 19 residues. The CDR3, as DNA: TGTGCCAGCAGTTTATATGGTACAGGGGACTTGGCGGTCACCGGGGAGCTGTTTTTT. Its translation: CASSLYGTGDLAVTGELFF.

This clone was seen a few times. The J gene is TRBJ2-7, the V gene TRBV6-1; D may be TRBD2 (5 bases). This CDR3 is built from 12 residues. Trimming stripped 10 bases from V and 5 bases from J, with 15 bases between. Germline loops: CDR1 MNHNS, CDR2 SASEGT. CDR3 in DNA: TGTGCCACTTGGGGAGCAATCCACGAGCAGTACTTC. Translated, it gives CATWGAIHEQYF.

This clone was recorded at least ten times. Other DNA sequences within the sample encode an identical CDR3. V is TRBV19 and J is TRBJ2-3; TRBD2 matches 16 bases. J lost 4 bases, V lost 5 bases, and 6 bases had no gene match. The CDR3 extends over 17 amino acids. Germline V gene lookup returns CDR1 LNHDA and CDR2 SQIVND (reference sequence). CDR3: CASSWGLAGGPSDTQYF. CDR3 coding DNA: TGTGCCAGTAGTTGGGGACTAGCGGGAGGGCCCTCAGATACGCAGTATTTT.

Notes on this clone: One end of the junction fails to match germline, which may point to a read error. The chain combines TRBV15 with TRBJ2-3; 9 bases align to TRBD2. The CDR3 has 14 amino acids. Germline V lookup: CDR1 LNHNV, CDR2 YYDKDF (reference sequence). CDR3 region: CATSRAGGSDKQNF. CDR3 bases: TGTGCCACCAGCAGGGCGGGAGGGAGCGATAAGCAGAATTTT.

This clone has at least ten counts. The chain has TRBV14 and TRBJ2-1, with 7 positions matching TRBD2. Germline values: CDR1 SGHDN, CDR2 FVKESK. The CDR3 covers 13 residues. With 3 bases clipped from V and 6 bases from J, the junction kept 2 bases outside the gene matches. The CDR3 sequence: CASSHSGGNEQFF. Here the CDR3 DNA reads TGTGCCAGCAGCCACTCGGGGGGCAATGAGCAGTTCTTC.

This clone was seen repeatedly, ten times or more. V usage is TRBV14 and J usage is TRBJ1-2, with TRBD1 matching 7 bases. V trimming: 4 bases; J trimming: 4 bases; junction bases outside the gene matches: 6. Looked up from germline, CDR1 is SGHDN and CDR2 is FVKESK. CDR3 length equals 14 residues. The CDR3 nucleotides read TGTGCCAGCAGCCCGACAGGGACTCCCTATGGCTACACCTTC. This encodes CASSPTGTPYGYTF. Using reference TRBV14 and TRBJ1-2 for the parts outside the CDR3, the full variable domain is EAGVTQFPSHSVIEKGQTVTLRCDPISGHDNLYWYRRVMGKEIKFLLHFVKESKQDESGMPNNRFLAERTGGTYSTLKVQPAELEDSGVYFCASSPTGTPYGYTFGSGTRLTVV.

The sample holds one count of this clone. The chain carries TRBV13 and TRBJ1-3; no definite D call. CDR3 size: 14 residues. Germline V gene data show CDR1 as PRHDT and CDR2 as FYEKMQ (reference sequence). V was trimmed by 1 base and J by 2 bases, leaving 6 bases between them. CDR3: CASSLVPTGNTIYF. CDR3 nucleotides: TGTGCCAGCAGCTTAGTGCCAACTGGAAACACCATATATTTT.

In its sample, this clone was seen many times. V and J are TRBV12-3 or TRBV12-4 and TRBJ2-7, with 7 bases aligning to TRBD1. J lost 2 bases, V lost 5 bases, and 6 bases had no gene match. The CDR3 has 14 residues. CDR3 amino acids: CASSPGDSAYEQYF. CDR3 coding DNA: TGTGCCAGCAGTCCTGGGGACAGTGCCTACGAGCAGTACTTC.

This clone appeared many times. The chain uses TRBV27 and TRBJ2-1; the D gene is possibly TRBD1 (6 bases). V gave up 6 bases and J gave up 0 bases, with 18 bases separating them. The germline CDR1 and CDR2 sequences are MNHEY and SMNVEV (reference sequence). The CDR3 runs 17 residues. DNA of the CDR3: TGTGCCAGCAGCCCAGGGGCAGGGCCGTCCTCCTACAATGAGCAGTTCTTC. Its protein product is CASSPGAGPSSYNEQFF.

The chain combines TRBV6-2 or TRBV6-3 with TRBJ2-1; 7 positions agree with TRBD2. V was pared by 5 bases and J by 3 bases, with 16 bases of the junction left unmatched. The CDR3 totals 18 residues. The germline V gene encodes CDR1 MNHEY and CDR2 SVGEGT. The DNA for the CDR3 is TGTGCCAGCAGTGAGTCGAGGGTTGGGACGGGAGGCTACAATGAGCAGTTCTTC. Amino acids: CASSESRVGTGGYNEQFF.

This clone was counted ten times or more. Other nucleotide sequences in the sample specify the same CDR3. The chain joins TRBV19 to TRBJ2-2, with D perhaps TRBD1 (5 bases). This CDR3 comprises 13 residues. From germline, CDR1 is LNHDA and CDR2 SQIVND (reference sequence). V lost 1 base, J lost 9 bases, and 9 bases lay in between. The CDR3 coding sequence is TGTGCCAGTAGTATAGTGGCAGGGCGGGAGCTGTTTTTT. It is translated as CASSIVAGRELFF.

In its sample, this clone was seen a few times. The chain uses TRBV27 and TRBJ2-7; TRBD2 is a possible D gene (7 bases). The ends were cut back, 4 bases at V and 7 bases at J, with 20 bases in the middle. The CDR3 extends over 15 amino acids. Looked up from germline, CDR1 is MNHEY and CDR2 is SMNVEV (reference sequence). The DNA of the CDR3 is TGTGCCAGCAGTTCACCTCGGCGGGGGCTAATGGAGCAGTACTTC. This gives the protein CASSSPRRGLMEQYF.

This clone was picked up many times. The chain recombines TRBV20-1 with TRBJ1-4, with D possibly matching TRBD1 (6 bases). V was shortened by 0 bases and J by 3 bases, with 17 bases between the two germline ends. Germline CDR1 and CDR2: DFQATT and SNEGSKA (reference sequence). The CDR3 extends over 17 amino acids. The CDR3 DNA is TGCAGTGCTAGAGATAGGACAGTTTTTTCAGCTAATGAAAAACTGTTTTTT. It encodes CSARDRTVFSANEKLFF.

This clone was recorded many times. This may arise from a read error, as a much more abundant clone is one base away. This rearrangement joins TRBV18 to TRBJ1-5; D gene ambiguous. This CDR3 contains 15 residues. Germline CDR1 and CDR2: KGHSH and LQKENI. This CDR3 reads CTSSPTVDSNQPQHF. The DNA of the CDR3 is TGTACCAGCTCACCGACCGTGGATAGCAATCAGCCCCAGCATTTT.

In its sample, this clone was seen a few times. In the same sample, other DNA sequences code for this CDR3. The V call is TRBV18, the J call TRBJ2-7; no clear D gene. CDR3 length: 13 residues. Germline assignment: CDR1 KGHSH and CDR2 LQKENI. The V gene lost 0 bases and the J gene lost 0 bases, with 3 bases spanning the gap. The DNA of the CDR3 is TGTGCCAGCTCACCACCTAGCTCCTACGAGCAGTACTTC. Its translation: CASSPPSSYEQYF.

Only a few counts were recorded for this clone. The V call is TRBV6-1, the J call TRBJ1-1; TRBD1 is a possible D gene (5 bases). Germline V lookup: CDR1 MNHNS, CDR2 SASEGT. V dropped 6 bases and J dropped 5 bases, with 13 bases sitting between them. The CDR3 totals 13 residues. The CDR3 sequence is CASRVGETTEAFF. Written as DNA, the CDR3 is TGTGCCAGCAGGGTAGGGGAGACGACTGAAGCTTTCTTT.

This clone was observed at least ten times. The J gene is TRBJ1-1, the V gene TRBV7-3; tentative D call: TRBD1 (6 bases). Trimming shortened V by 3 bases and J by 0 bases, and 8 bases separated the two germline ends. The CDR3 runs 14 residues. Germline CDR1 and CDR2: SGHTA and FQGTGA. The CDR3 DNA follows: TGTGCCAGCAGCTTTAACAGGGTGAACACTGAAGCTTTCTTT. Its translation: CASSFNRVNTEAFF.

This clone was observed many times. This rearrangement joins TRBV6-1 to TRBJ1-5; 7 bases are shared with TRBD1. The germline CDR1 and CDR2 sequences are MNHNS and SASEGT. The length of the CDR3 is 14 residues. The junction had 2 bases not matched to a gene; V was cut back by 6 bases and J by 0 bases. The CDR3 coding sequence is TGTGCCAGCAGGACAGGGTATAGCAATCAGCCCCAGCATTTT. Translation gives CASRTGYSNQPQHF.

This clone appeared once. Being one base from a much bigger clone, this may be a read error. This specimen includes other DNA sequences encoding the same CDR3. J is TRBJ1-1 and V is TRBV5-4; D call uncertain. There are 14 residues in the CDR3. Germline V gene lookup returns CDR1 SGHNT and CDR2 YYREEE (reference sequence). V gave up 4 bases and J gave up 4 bases, with 14 bases separating them. CDR3 sequence: CASSPGFGSTEAFF. The CDR3 nucleotides are TGTGCCAGCAGCCCCGGCTTCGGTAGCACTGAAGCTTTCTTT.

The V gene is TRBV19, the J gene TRBJ1-2; D possibly corresponds to TRBD1 (6 bases). V was shortened by 7 bases and J by 3 bases, with 18 bases between the two germline ends. The germline CDR1 and CDR2 sequences are LNHDA and SQIVND (reference sequence). The CDR3 spans 15 residues. The CDR3 reads CASTGGAGAYYGYTF. CDR3 DNA sequence: TGTGCCAGTACCGGGGGGGCCGGGGCGTACTATGGCTACACCTTC.